This is a list of T cell receptor beta chains from one sample in a study of T cells in tumors after PD-1 blockade. Assay used: immunoSEQ multiplex PCR; TCRdb lists only in-frame clones, some missing. The sample carries about 20,000 clones, approximately 78% recorded once. This specimen was PBMCs, taken before anti-PD-1 treatment. These receptors came from a human donor with basal cell carcinoma. CDR3s include the opening cysteine and the closing phenylalanine or tryptophan. Fields, in order: J gene, V gene, CDR3 protein.

J: TRBJ1-4
V: TRBV7-3
CDR3: CASSRTRVVGEKLFF

J: TRBJ2-1
V: TRBV15
CDR3: CATCEGGAGEGSSYNEQFF

J: TRBJ2-6
V: TRBV6-5
CDR3: CATETQGDGANVLTF

J: TRBJ2-7
V: TRBV11-1
CDR3: CASIQGGGDYEQYF

J: TRBJ2-5
V: TRBV3-1/TRBV3-2
CDR3: CASSQDRPTPRHRGETQYF

J: TRBJ1-2
V: TRBV4-2
CDR3: CASSQGSEGGDGYTF

J: TRBJ1-5
V: TRBV24-1
CDR3: CATSDPNQPQHF

J: TRBJ2-5
V: TRBV20-1
CDR3: CSAGKETQYF

J: TRBJ2-5
V: TRBV2
CDR3: CASQGLAAAATQYF

J: TRBJ2-1
V: TRBV29-1
CDR3: CSVEGLGGGVNEQFF

J: TRBJ2-2
V: TRBV5-1
CDR3: CASRPSALSTGELFF

J: TRBJ2-2
V: TRBV5-1
CDR3: CASSLLGLTGELFF

J: TRBJ1-5
V: TRBV5-6
CDR3: CASSSGRKETPNQPQHF

J: TRBJ1-1
V: TRBV9
CDR3: CASSVGPRSNTEAFF

J: TRBJ2-1
V: TRBV2
CDR3: CPRSYGGARAGSSYNEQFF

J: TRBJ2-7
V: TRBV30
CDR3: CAWSETIFYEQYF